These 26 T cell receptor beta chains were sequenced from one sample in a study of blood T cell repertoires in COVID-19. Assay: immunoSEQ multiplex PCR; the TCRdb copy retains only in-frame clones and omits some. Among 470,000 or so clones, 70% to 90% were seen once, and the ten largest hold roughly 3.1%. Sequencing input: peripheral blood. These receptors came from a human donor in a cohort sampled during active COVID-19.

This clone was counted only a few times. This rearrangement joins TRBV19 to TRBJ1-2; unclear D gene. The germline V gene has CDR1 LNHDA and CDR2 SQIVND (reference sequence). CDR3 size: 13 residues. Trimming removed 8 bases at V and 2 bases at J, with 12 bases between. The CDR3 DNA follows: TGTGCCAGTGAGAGGACGGGGAACTATGGCTACACCTTC. It specifies CASERTGNYGYTF.

The rearrangement joins TRBV7-3 to TRBJ2-2, with 7 positions matching TRBD2. The V gene end was trimmed by 2 bases and the J gene end by 6 bases; junction bases not matched to a gene: 0. This CDR3 is built from 13 residues. Germline values: CDR1 SGHTA, CDR2 FQGTGA. The CDR3 sequence is CASSLGRAGELFF. CDR3 in DNA: TGTGCCAGCAGCTTAGGGAGGGCCGGGGAGCTGTTTTTT.

The CDR3 protein is CASSLWGGGQETQYF. The CDR3 nucleotides are TGCGCCAGCAGCTTGTGGGGGGGCGGCCAAGAGACCCAGTACTTC. The chain uses TRBV5-1 and TRBJ2-5; weak D call: TRBD2 (7 bases). This CDR3 spans 15 amino acids. Germline V gives CDR1 SGHRS, CDR2 YFSETQ. V was shortened by 1 base and J by 1 base, with 11 bases between the two germline ends.

J is TRBJ1-2 and V is TRBV28; a weak D match, TRBD1 (6 bases). Per the germline V gene, CDR1 is MDHEN and CDR2 is SYDVKM. The V end lost 9 bases, the J end lost 8 bases, and 22 bases lay between the germline ends. The CDR3 has 14 residues. CDR3 sequence reads: CASSPVGHGYGYTF. The CDR3 nucleotides read TGTGCCAGTTCCCCAGTGGGACACGGATACGGCTACACCTTC.

This clone was counted once. The chain links TRBV3-1 (or the pseudogene TRBV3-2) to TRBJ1-4; possibly TRBD1 for D (5 bases). CDR3 size: 14 residues. Germline V CDR1 and CDR2: LGHDT, YNNKEL (reference sequence). V lost 1 base to trimming and J lost 4 bases, with 7 bases between them. The CDR3 nucleotides read TGTGCCAGCAGCCAAGTTAGGGGTAATGAAAAACTGTTTTTT. Amino acids: CASSQVRGNEKLFF.

This chain links TRBV6-1 with TRBJ1-5, with D possibly TRBD1 on 6 matching bases. From germline, CDR1 is MNHNS and CDR2 SASEGT. This CDR3 has 14 amino acids. Trimming took 2 bases from V and 4 from J, leaving 9 bases between them. The CDR3 loop is CASSESTGNQPQHF. CDR3 in DNA: TGTGCCAGCAGTGAAAGCACAGGGAATCAGCCCCAGCATTTT.

This clone was seen just once. The rearrangement joins TRBV5-4 to TRBJ2-2; 12 bases fit TRBD2. V dropped 4 bases and J dropped 1; count of bases not matched to a gene: 2. This CDR3 comprises 16 residues. Germline V gene sequence: CDR1 SGHNT, CDR2 YYREEE (reference sequence). DNA of the CDR3: TGTGCCAGCAGCCCGGGACTAGCGGGGAACACCGGGGAGCTGTTTTTT. Translation: CASSPGLAGNTGELFF.

The rearrangement uses TRBV19 and TRBJ2-5; possible D gene TRBD2, 5 bases. Germline V lookup: CDR1 LNHDA, CDR2 SQIVND (reference sequence). The V and J ends lost 4 bases and 5 bases respectively, with 11 bases between them. The CDR3 sequence is 13 residues long. The CDR3 sequence is CASSTVSGETQYF. CDR3 DNA sequence: TGTGCCAGTAGTACGGTTTCGGGGGAGACCCAGTACTTC.

This clone was seen a few times. The chain links TRBV28 to TRBJ1-5; D is unresolved. CDR1 MDHEN and CDR2 SYDVKM come from the germline V gene. V dropped 6 bases and J dropped 0 bases, with 12 bases sitting between them. The CDR3 runs to 15 residues. This CDR3 reads CASSPSGLSNQPQHF. DNA of the CDR3: TGTGCCAGCAGCCCAAGCGGCCTTAGCAATCAGCCCCAGCATTTT.

The chain uses TRBV9 and TRBJ1-2; no clear D gene. The length of the CDR3 is 11 residues. Germline assignment: CDR1 SGDLS and CDR2 YYNGEE. Trimming cost V 4 bases and J 7 bases, with 8 bases left between them. The CDR3 spells CASSNRSGYTF. Here the CDR3 DNA reads TGTGCCAGCAGCAATCGGAGTGGCTACACCTTC.

The rearrangement joins TRBV7-2 to TRBJ1-2; no clear D. CDR3 length: 15 amino acids. The germline V and J ends were trimmed by 1 base and 0 bases, with 9 bases remaining between them. From germline, CDR1 is SGHTA and CDR2 FQGNSA. The CDR3 DNA reads as TGTGCCAGCAGCTTAGGGGCGACACCTAACTATGGCTACACCTTC. It specifies CASSLGATPNYGYTF.

The rearrangement joins TRBV5-1 to TRBJ2-1; 12 bases align to TRBD2. J was trimmed by 3 bases and V by 0 bases; bases with no gene match: 7. The germline V gene encodes CDR1 SGHRS and CDR2 YFSETQ. CDR3 length equals 18 residues. The CDR3 DNA is TGCGCCAGCAGCTTGGCGAAGACTAGCGGGGGATACTACAATGAGCAGTTCTTC. Protein: CASSLAKTSGGYYNEQFF. The whole variable domain, remainder taken from reference TRBV5-1 and TRBJ2-1, is KAGVTQTPRYLIKTRGQQVTLSCSPISGHRSVSWYQQTPGQGLQFLFEYFSETQRNKGNFPGRFSGRQFSNSRSEMNVSTLELGDSALYLCASSLAKTSGGYYNEQFFGPGTRLTVL.

The count of this clone is one. The genes are TRBV19 and TRBJ1-6; TRBD1 aligns across 8 bases. Germline V gene data show CDR1 as LNHDA and CDR2 as SQIVND (reference sequence). The CDR3 contains 14 residues. V lost 10 bases and J lost 7; bases outside the gene matches: 9. The CDR3 protein is CATATGTGNSPLHF. Here the CDR3 DNA reads TGTGCCACCGCCACCGGGACAGGCAATTCACCCCTCCACTTT.

V usage is TRBV6-5 and J usage is TRBJ2-7, with 7 bases fitting TRBD1. The CDR3 runs to 15 residues. The J segment lost 0 bases and the V segment lost 4 bases, leaving 6 bases of the junction unmatched. Germline V lookup: CDR1 MNHEY, CDR2 SVGAGI. Here the CDR3 reads CASSSPGQTSYEQYF. CDR3 DNA sequence: TGTGCCAGCAGTTCCCCGGGACAGACCTCCTACGAGCAGTACTTC.

The V gene is TRBV7-2, the J gene TRBJ2-5; maybe TRBD1 (5 bases). The CDR3 runs to 15 residues. Germline V gene sequence: CDR1 SGHTA, CDR2 FQGNSA. With 1 base removed from V and 2 bases from J, the gap between germline ends came to 11 bases. CDR3 protein: CASSLVVQAQETQYF. The CDR3 nucleotides read TGTGCCAGCAGCTTAGTGGTACAGGCACAAGAGACCCAGTACTTC.

The chain links TRBV29-1 to TRBJ1-4; D may be TRBD1 (6 bases). The CDR3 loop spans 14 amino acids. CDR1 and CDR2 from the germline V gene are SQVTM and ANQGSEA. V lost 4 bases and J 5 bases, leaving 14 bases between the germline ends. The DNA of the CDR3 is TGCAGCGTTGCGGGGGGCAGAAGAAATGAAAAACTGTTTTTT. Protein: CSVAGGRRNEKLFF.

This clone showed up just once. This chain uses TRBV10-3 with TRBJ1-1, with D tentatively TRBD1 (5 bases). Trimming pared 10 bases from V and 5 bases from J, leaving 23 bases between. The CDR3 consists of 15 residues. Germline CDR1 ENHRY, CDR2 SYGVKD. CDR3 sequence: CATLLVQGRNTEAFF. Written as DNA, the CDR3 is TGTGCCACTTTGCTCGTTCAGGGAAGGAATACTGAAGCTTTCTTT.

This chain links TRBV7-9 with TRBJ2-1; TRBD1 agrees at 10 bases. This CDR3 is built from 15 residues. V shed 3 bases, J shed 7 bases, and the junction held 6 bases outside the gene matches. Germline values: CDR1 SEHNR, CDR2 FQNEAQ (reference sequence). The CDR3 DNA reads as TGTGCCAGCAGCTTCTTTAGGGGACAGGGGAATGAGCAGTTCTTC. It translates to CASSFFRGQGNEQFF.

This chain uses TRBV9 with TRBJ2-3, with 8 bases matching TRBD1. Trimming at V came to 2 bases and at J to 9 bases, leaving 17 bases not matched to a gene. Germline CDR1 and CDR2: SGDLS and YYNGEE. The CDR3 is 17 amino acids. The CDR3 reads CASSVRGQDRVGGTQYF. CDR3 DNA: TGTGCCAGCAGCGTTAGGGGGCAGGACAGGGTAGGCGGGACGCAGTATTTT.

The chain combines TRBV6-5 with TRBJ2-5; weak D call: TRBD2 (6 bases). Deletions cut 6 bases from V and 1 base from J, with 15 bases between. The germline gives CDR1 MNHEY, CDR2 SVGAGI. The CDR3 length is 15 residues. CDR3: CASSNGGGGQETQYF. The CDR3 nucleotides read TGTGCCAGCAGCAACGGGGGAGGAGGCCAAGAGACCCAGTACTTC.

This CDR3 is CASSQESRGQGREKLFF. CDR3 bases: TGTGCCAGCAGCCAAGAATCACGGGGACAGGGACGAGAAAAACTGTTTTTT. The V gene is TRBV4-2, the J gene TRBJ1-4, with 9 bases aligning to TRBD1. Germline V gene lookup returns CDR1 LGHNA and CDR2 YNFKEQ. V gave up 0 bases and J gave up 8 bases; unmatched junction bases: 10. CDR3 length: 17 residues.

This clone was detected once. CDR3: CASSFSGTYNEQFF. The CDR3 bases are TGTGCCAGCAGCTTCAGCGGGACCTACAATGAGCAGTTCTTC. The chain links TRBV7-3 to TRBJ2-1, with TRBD2 matching 7 bases. The V segment lost 3 bases and the J segment 2 bases; nucleotides outside the gene matches: 1. CDR3 length equals 14 residues. Germline-derived CDR1 and CDR2 are SGHTA and FQGTGA.

The rearrangement uses TRBV15 and TRBJ1-3; 7 bases fit TRBD1. Germline V CDR1 and CDR2: LNHNV, YYDKDF (reference sequence). The CDR3 is 15 amino acids. With 5 bases clipped from V and 0 bases from J, the junction kept 4 bases outside the gene matches. This CDR3 is CATSPGTDSGNTIYF. The CDR3 coding sequence is TGTGCCACCAGCCCCGGGACAGACTCTGGAAACACCATATATTTT.

This clone was seen just once. The CDR3 protein is CASSERARGYEQYF. The CDR3 DNA reads TGTGCCAGCAGTGAAAGGGCCAGGGGTTACGAGCAGTACTTC. V is TRBV2 and J is TRBJ2-7; TRBD1 is a possible D gene (6 bases). CDR1 SNHLY and CDR2 FYNNEI come from the germline V gene. The CDR3 spans 14 residues. Between the trimmed V and J ends, which lost 2 bases and 4 bases, there was a span of 12 bases. Variable domain in full (rest from reference TRBV2 and TRBJ2-7): EPEVTQTPSHQVTQMGQEVILRCVPISNHLYFYWYRQILGQKVEFLVSFYNNEISEKSEIFDDQFSVERPDGSNFTLKIRSTKLEDSAMYFCASSERARGYEQYFGPGTRLTVT.

J is TRBJ1-5 and V is TRBV7-2; 8 positions match TRBD1. The CDR3 is made up of 15 amino acids. Germline V gene lookup returns CDR1 SGHTA and CDR2 FQGNSA. The ends lost 5 bases at V and 6 bases at J; junction bases unmatched: 9. CDR3: CASSVTGDTAQPQHF. The CDR3 nucleotides are TGTGCCAGCAGCGTGACAGGGGACACTGCTCAGCCCCAGCATTTT.

The V and J genes are TRBV19 and TRBJ2-3; D is perhaps TRBD2 (6 bases). Between the trimmed V and J ends, which lost 3 bases and 6 bases, there was a span of 16 bases. The CDR3 contains 15 residues. CDR1 is LNHDA, CDR2 SQIVND, per germline (reference sequence). CDR3 protein: CASSIRLEKRDTQYF. In DNA, the CDR3 is TGTGCCAGTAGTATCCGACTAGAAAAGCGGGATACGCAGTATTTT.